This is a list of T cell receptor beta chains from one sample in a study of shared clonotypes between healthy human individuals. Sequencing was performed with immunoSEQ multiplex PCR; in TCRdb, only in-frame clones are kept and a portion is missing. The sample lists some 2,500,000 clones, less than 95% occurring once. Sample: naive CD4+ T cells from PBMCs. Receptors originate from a man between 18 and 35 years old in good health. Some clones in this sample may be carry-over from other donors' samples. CDR3s include the opening cysteine and the closing phenylalanine or tryptophan. Fields, in order: J gene, D gene, CDR3 length, clone size, V gene, CDR3 DNA, CDR3 protein. D genes are given only for firm matches. Clone size is given for some rows only: seen once, a few or many times, or a class if the clone is expanded.

J: TRBJ1-2; D: TRBD1; length: 15; size: NA; V: TRBV2; DNA: TGTGCCAGCAGTGATTTGACAGGGGGCCACGGTGGCTACACCTTC; CDR3: CASSDLTGGHGGYTF
J: TRBJ2-1; D: TRBD2; length: 15; size: once; V: TRBV28; DNA: TGTGCCAGCAGTGATTCTAGCGGGAGTCTGGATGAGCAGTTCTTC; CDR3: CASSDSSGSLDEQFF
J: TRBJ2-5; D: TRBD2; length: 16; size: NA; V: TRBV9; DNA: TGTGCCAGCAGCGTAGGGACTAGCGGGACACAAGAGACCCAGTACTTC; CDR3: CASSVGTSGTQETQYF
J: TRBJ2-1; D: NA; length: 15; size: NA; V: TRBV29-1; DNA: TGCAGCGCCGATGAATTTGGCTCGACGGCTGATGAGCAGTTCTTC; CDR3: CSADEFGSTADEQFF
J: TRBJ1-2; D: NA; length: 13; size: NA; V: TRBV30; DNA: TGTGCCTGGAGTGTCTGGGGACTCTATGGCTACACCTTC; CDR3: CAWSVWGLYGYTF
J: TRBJ2-3; D: TRBD2; length: 17; size: NA; V: TRBV11-2; DNA: TGTGCCAGCAGCTTAGGGCTAGCGGGAGGTAGCACAGATACGCAGTATTTT; CDR3: CASSLGLAGGSTDTQYF
J: TRBJ2-7; D: TRBD2; length: 15; size: NA; V: TRBV7-9; DNA: TGTGCCAGCAGCTTAGTGCTAGCGGACACCTACGAGCAGTACTTC; CDR3: CASSLVLADTYEQYF
J: TRBJ1-3; D: NA; length: 14; size: NA; V: TRBV5-1; DNA: TGCGCCAGCAGTACAGCCAGCTCTGGAAACACCATATATTTT; CDR3: CASSTASSGNTIYF
J: TRBJ2-7; D: TRBD2; length: 14; size: NA; V: TRBV5-6; DNA: TGTGCCAGCAGCCGGGGACTACCAATTTACGAGCAGTACTTC; CDR3: CASSRGLPIYEQYF
J: TRBJ2-2; D: NA; length: 14; size: NA; V: TRBV7-2; DNA: TGTGCCAGCAGCACCGGGTCAATCACCGGGGAGCTGTTTTTT; CDR3: CASSTGSITGELFF
J: TRBJ2-7; D: TRBD2; length: 14; size: NA; V: TRBV18; DNA: TGTGCCAGCTCAAAGGGGACTACAGCCTACGAGCAGTACTTC; CDR3: CASSKGTTAYEQYF
J: TRBJ2-7; D: NA; length: 15; size: NA; V: TRBV9; DNA: TGTGCCAGCAGCCGTGGGCCAGGGGGGGACTACGAGCAGTACTTC; CDR3: CASSRGPGGDYEQYF
J: TRBJ2-3; D: NA; length: 13; size: NA; V: TRBV10-3; DNA: TGTGCCATCAGTGAGCGGCCTACAGATACGCAGTATTTT; CDR3: CAISERPTDTQYF
J: TRBJ2-1; D: TRBD2; length: 15; size: NA; V: TRBV30; DNA: TGTGCCTGGAACGTTCTTCTAGCGGGATCAGATGAGCAGTTCTTC; CDR3: CAWNVLLAGSDEQFF
J: TRBJ2-3; D: NA; length: 12; size: NA; V: TRBV10-1; DNA: TGCGCCAGCAGTGACAGGGGAGATACGCAGTATTTT; CDR3: CASSDRGDTQYF
J: TRBJ2-1; D: TRBD1; length: 15; size: once; V: TRBV4-1; DNA: TGCGCCAGCAGCCCTTCAGGGGGCCCATTCGATGAGCAGTTCTTC; CDR3: CASSPSGGPFDEQFF
J: TRBJ2-3; D: NA; length: 14; size: NA; V: TRBV5-6; DNA: TGTGCCAGCAGCTTGACTAGATTAGGAGATACGCAGTATTTT; CDR3: CASSLTRLGDTQYF
J: TRBJ2-4; D: NA; length: 13; size: NA; V: TRBV7-2; DNA: TGTGCCAGCAGCTCGGACTGGACGGACATTCAGTACTTC; CDR3: CASSSDWTDIQYF
J: TRBJ2-5; D: TRBD2; length: 16; size: NA; V: TRBV9; DNA: TGTGCCAGCAGCGTAGCTTTGCTAGCGGGAAGGGAGACCCAGTACTTC; CDR3: CASSVALLAGRETQYF
J: TRBJ2-1; D: NA; length: 14; size: NA; V: TRBV28; DNA: TGTGCCAGCAGTTTAGTCGGTAGCTGGTATGAGCAGTTCTTC; CDR3: CASSLVGSWYEQFF
J: TRBJ2-2; D: NA; length: 16; size: once; V: TRBV4-1; DNA: TGCGCCAGCAGCCTTATCCCGGGCCCGGGCCCCGGGGAGCTGTTTTTT; CDR3: CASSLIPGPGPGELFF
J: TRBJ1-1; D: TRBD1; length: 14; size: few; V: TRBV27; DNA: TGTGCCAGCACCCGGACAGGGGGTAAAACTGAAGCTTTCTTT; CDR3: CASTRTGGKTEAFF
J: TRBJ1-2; D: NA; length: 12; size: NA; V: TRBV29-1; DNA: TGCAGCGTCCACGGACAGAGTTATGGCTACACCTTC; CDR3: CSVHGQSYGYTF
J: TRBJ2-5; D: NA; length: 12; size: NA; V: TRBV7-2; DNA: TGTGCCAGCAGCTTGGGTATCGAGACCCAGTACTTC; CDR3: CASSLGIETQYF
J: TRBJ2-2; D: NA; length: 13; size: NA; V: TRBV27; DNA: TGTGCCAGCAGTTTCCGGGATACCGGGGAGCTGTTTTTT; CDR3: CASSFRDTGELFF
J: TRBJ1-1; D: TRBD1; length: 17; size: NA; V: TRBV6-1; DNA: TGTGCCAGCAGTGAAGTAGGACAGGGGAAAGGGTACACTGAAGCTTTCTTT; CDR3: CASSEVGQGKGYTEAFF
J: TRBJ1-5; D: NA; length: 15; size: NA; V: TRBV6-6; DNA: TGTGCCAGCAGTTTCGGACACCATAGCAATCAGCCCCAGCATTTT; CDR3: CASSFGHHSNQPQHF
J: TRBJ2-1; D: NA; length: 14; size: NA; V: TRBV10-1; DNA: TGCGCCAGCAGTTCGGCAGATCCCTACAATGAGCAGTTCTTC; CDR3: CASSSADPYNEQFF
J: TRBJ1-2; D: TRBD1; length: 16; size: NA; V: TRBV18; DNA: TGTGCCAGCTCTCCGGGACAGGGGGTGACGATTGATGGCTACACCTTC; CDR3: CASSPGQGVTIDGYTF
J: TRBJ2-7; D: TRBD2; length: 16; size: NA; V: TRBV4-1; DNA: TGCGCCAGCAGCCCCAAATCCCAAAGCGGGGACGGCGAGCAGTACTTC; CDR3: CASSPKSQSGDGEQYF
J: TRBJ1-5; D: NA; length: 15; size: NA; V: TRBV6-5; DNA: TGTGCCAGCAGTTACTCACAGGTGCGCAAGCAGCCCCAGCATTTT; CDR3: CASSYSQVRKQPQHF
J: TRBJ1-3; D: NA; length: 16; size: NA; V: TRBV11-2; DNA: TGTGCCAGCAGCTTAGTTGGAGGCAACTCTGGAAACACCATATATTTT; CDR3: CASSLVGGNSGNTIYF
J: TRBJ1-1; D: NA; length: 13; size: NA; V: TRBV14; DNA: TGTGCCAGCAGCTTCCAGAGGAACACTGAAGCTTTCTTT; CDR3: CASSFQRNTEAFF
J: TRBJ2-7; D: TRBD1; length: 14; size: NA; V: TRBV18; DNA: TGTGCCAGCGCCCGAGGACAGGGCTCAGAGGGGCAGTACTTC; CDR3: CASARGQGSEGQYF
J: TRBJ2-5; D: NA; length: 12; size: NA; V: TRBV5-1; DNA: TGCGCCAGCAGCGTGCCCCCCGAGACCCAGTACTTC; CDR3: CASSVPPETQYF
J: TRBJ2-5; D: TRBD1; length: 16; size: NA; V: TRBV5-1; DNA: TGCGCCAGCAGCTTGGAAGGACAGGGGAGGACGGAGACCCAGTACTTC; CDR3: CASSLEGQGRTETQYF
J: TRBJ2-7; D: NA; length: 14; size: NA; V: TRBV18; DNA: TGTGCCAGCTCACCACGGAGGGCTGGCTACGAGCAGTACTTC; CDR3: CASSPRRAGYEQYF
J: TRBJ2-7; D: NA; length: 12; size: NA; V: TRBV7-8; DNA: TGTGCCAGCAGCTTTTCTGGCGGCGAGCAGTACTTC; CDR3: CASSFSGGEQYF
J: TRBJ2-5; D: NA; length: 16; size: NA; V: TRBV4-2; DNA: TGTGCCAGCAGCCAAGAAGGTTCAGCGGTCGGGGGGACCCAGTACTTC; CDR3: CASSQEGSAVGGTQYF
J: TRBJ2-7; D: NA; length: 12; size: NA; V: TRBV5-5; DNA: TGTGCCAGCAGCTTGGAGGGCATCGAGCAGTACTTC; CDR3: CASSLEGIEQYF